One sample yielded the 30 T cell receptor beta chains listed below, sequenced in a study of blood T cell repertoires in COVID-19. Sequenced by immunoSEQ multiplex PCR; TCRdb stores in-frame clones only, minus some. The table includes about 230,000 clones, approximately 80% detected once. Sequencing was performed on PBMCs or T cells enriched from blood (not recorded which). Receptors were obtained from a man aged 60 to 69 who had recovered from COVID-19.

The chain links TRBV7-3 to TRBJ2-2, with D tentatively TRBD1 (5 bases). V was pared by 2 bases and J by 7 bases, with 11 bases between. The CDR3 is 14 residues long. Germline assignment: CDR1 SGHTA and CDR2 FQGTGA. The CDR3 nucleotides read TGTGCCAGCAGCTTATTAGGGGCCAGCGGGGAGCTGTTTTTT. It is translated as CASSLLGASGELFF.

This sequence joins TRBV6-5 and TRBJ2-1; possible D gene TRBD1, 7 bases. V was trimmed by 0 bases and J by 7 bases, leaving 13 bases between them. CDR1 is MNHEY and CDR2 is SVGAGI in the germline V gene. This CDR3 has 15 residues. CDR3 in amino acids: CASSYSTGRRNEQFF. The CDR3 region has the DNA TGTGCCAGCAGTTACTCGACAGGGAGGCGAAATGAGCAGTTCTTC.

CDR3 in amino acids: CASSAGTGGAGYYGYTF. The DNA of the CDR3 is TGTGCCAGCAGTGCCGGGACAGGGGGCGCGGGGTACTATGGCTACACCTTC. The chain links TRBV9 to TRBJ1-2, with 12 positions matching TRBD1. This CDR3 is 17 amino acids long. J lost 3 bases, V lost 5 bases, and 11 bases had no gene match. Germline V gene sequence: CDR1 SGDLS, CDR2 YYNGEE.

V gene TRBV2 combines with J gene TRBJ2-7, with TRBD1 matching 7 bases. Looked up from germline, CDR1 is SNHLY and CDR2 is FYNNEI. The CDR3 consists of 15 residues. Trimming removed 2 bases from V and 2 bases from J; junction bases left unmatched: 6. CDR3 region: CASSESGQLTYEQYF. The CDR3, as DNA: TGTGCCAGCAGTGAATCGGGACAGCTGACCTACGAGCAGTACTTC.

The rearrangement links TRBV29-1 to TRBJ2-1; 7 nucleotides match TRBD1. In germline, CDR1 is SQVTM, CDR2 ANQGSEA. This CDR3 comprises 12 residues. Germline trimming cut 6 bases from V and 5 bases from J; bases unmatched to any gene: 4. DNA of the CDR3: TGCAGCGTGGGACAGACCAACAATGAGCAGTTCTTC. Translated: CSVGQTNNEQFF.

The chain's CDR3 is CASSLEQGGNEKLFF. The CDR3 DNA reads TGTGCCAGCAGCTTGGAACAGGGGGGAAATGAAAAACTGTTTTTT. The chain recombines TRBV5-5 with TRBJ1-4; 8 bases match TRBD1. The CDR3 is 15 residues long. V shed 0 bases and J 5 bases; nucleotides not matched to a gene: 3. CDR1 is SGHKS, CDR2 YYEKEE, per germline (reference sequence).

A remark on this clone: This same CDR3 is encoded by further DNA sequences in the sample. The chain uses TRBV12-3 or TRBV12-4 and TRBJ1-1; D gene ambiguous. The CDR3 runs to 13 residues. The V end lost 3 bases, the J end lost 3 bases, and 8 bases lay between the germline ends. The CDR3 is CASSFNSHTEAFF. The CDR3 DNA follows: TGTGCCAGCAGTTTCAACAGTCACACTGAAGCTTTCTTT.

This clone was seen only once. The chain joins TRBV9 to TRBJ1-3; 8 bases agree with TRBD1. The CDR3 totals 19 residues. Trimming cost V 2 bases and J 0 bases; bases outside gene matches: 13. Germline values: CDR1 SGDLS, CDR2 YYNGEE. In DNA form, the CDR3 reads TGTGCCAGCAGCGTCAAGCACAGGGGGAAGGCTTCCTCTGGAAACACCATATATTTT. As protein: CASSVKHRGKASSGNTIYF.

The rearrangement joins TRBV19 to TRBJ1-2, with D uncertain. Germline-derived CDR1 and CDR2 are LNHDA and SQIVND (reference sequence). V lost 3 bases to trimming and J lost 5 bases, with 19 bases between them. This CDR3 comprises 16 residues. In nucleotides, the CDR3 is TGTGCCAGTAGTATTTTCGGAACAGCGGAGGTATATGGCTACACCTTC. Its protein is CASSIFGTAEVYGYTF.

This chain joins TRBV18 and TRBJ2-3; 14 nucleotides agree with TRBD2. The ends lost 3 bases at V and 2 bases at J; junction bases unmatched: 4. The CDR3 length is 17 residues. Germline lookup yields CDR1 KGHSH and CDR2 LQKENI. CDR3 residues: CASSPGTSGGPTDTQYF. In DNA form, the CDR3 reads TGTGCCAGCTCACCGGGGACTAGCGGGGGTCCCACAGATACGCAGTATTTT.

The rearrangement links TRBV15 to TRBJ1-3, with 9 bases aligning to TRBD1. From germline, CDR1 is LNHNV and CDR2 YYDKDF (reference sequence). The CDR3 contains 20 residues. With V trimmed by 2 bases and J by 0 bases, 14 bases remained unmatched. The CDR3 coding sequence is TGTGCCACCAGCAGATCTGGACAGGGGAGCCTGATCAGCTCTGGAAACACCATATATTTT. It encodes CATSRSGQGSLISSGNTIYF.

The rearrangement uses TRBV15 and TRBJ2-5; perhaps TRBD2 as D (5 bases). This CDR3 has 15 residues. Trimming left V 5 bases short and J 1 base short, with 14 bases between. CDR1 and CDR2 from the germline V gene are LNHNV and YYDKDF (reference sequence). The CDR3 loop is CATSPTLAPQETQYF. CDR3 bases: TGTGCCACCAGCCCCACTCTAGCACCCCAAGAGACCCAGTACTTC.

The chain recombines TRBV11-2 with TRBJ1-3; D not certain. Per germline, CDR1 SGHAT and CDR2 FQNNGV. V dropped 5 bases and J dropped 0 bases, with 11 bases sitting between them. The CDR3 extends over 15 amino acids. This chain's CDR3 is CASSRGRSSGNTIYF. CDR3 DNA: TGTGCCAGCAGCCGTGGCAGAAGCTCTGGAAACACCATATATTTT.

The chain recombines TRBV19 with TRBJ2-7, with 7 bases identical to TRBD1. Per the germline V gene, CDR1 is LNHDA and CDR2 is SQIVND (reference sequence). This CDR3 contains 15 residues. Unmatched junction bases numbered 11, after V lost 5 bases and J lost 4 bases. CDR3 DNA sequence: TGTGCCAGTAGTCGGATATCGGGACAGTCTTACGAGCAGTACTTC. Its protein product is CASSRISGQSYEQYF.

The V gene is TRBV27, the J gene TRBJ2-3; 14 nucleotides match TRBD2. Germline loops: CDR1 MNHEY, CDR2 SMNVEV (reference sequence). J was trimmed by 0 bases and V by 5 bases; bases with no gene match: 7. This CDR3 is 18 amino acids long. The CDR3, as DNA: TGTGCCAGCAGTCCAGGGACTAGCGGGGGCCTTAGCACAGATACGCAGTATTTT. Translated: CASSPGTSGGLSTDTQYF.

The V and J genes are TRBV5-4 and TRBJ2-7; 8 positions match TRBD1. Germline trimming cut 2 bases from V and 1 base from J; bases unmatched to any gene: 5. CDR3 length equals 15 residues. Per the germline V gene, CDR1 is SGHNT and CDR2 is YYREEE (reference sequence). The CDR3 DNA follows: TGTGCCAGCAGCTTCGATCAGGGGGCATCCTACGAGCAGTACTTC. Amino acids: CASSFDQGASYEQYF.

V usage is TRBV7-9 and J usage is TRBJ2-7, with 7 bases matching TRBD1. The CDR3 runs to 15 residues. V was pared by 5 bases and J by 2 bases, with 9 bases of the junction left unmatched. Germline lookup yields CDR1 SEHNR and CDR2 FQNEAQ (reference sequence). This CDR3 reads CASSPGQRSPYEQYF. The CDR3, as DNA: TGTGCCAGCAGCCCGGGACAGCGAAGCCCCTACGAGCAGTACTTC.

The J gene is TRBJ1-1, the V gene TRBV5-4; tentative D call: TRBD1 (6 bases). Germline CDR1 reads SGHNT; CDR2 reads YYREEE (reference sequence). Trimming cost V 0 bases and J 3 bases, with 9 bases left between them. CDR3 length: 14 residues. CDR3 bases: TGTGCCAGCAGCTTGGTGGGGGCATACACTGAAGCTTTCTTT. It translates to CASSLVGAYTEAFF. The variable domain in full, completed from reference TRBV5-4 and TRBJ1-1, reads ETGVTQSPTHLIKTRGQQVTLRCSSQSGHNTVSWYQQALGQGPQFIFQYYREEENGRGNFPPRFSGLQFPNYSSELNVNALELDDSALYLCASSLVGAYTEAFFGQGTRLTVV.

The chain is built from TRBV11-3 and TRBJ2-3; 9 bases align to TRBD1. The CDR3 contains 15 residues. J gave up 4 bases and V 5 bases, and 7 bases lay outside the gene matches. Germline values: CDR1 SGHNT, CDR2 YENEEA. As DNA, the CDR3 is TGTGCCAGCAGCCAGGGACAGGGTGGCCCAGATACGCAGTATTTT. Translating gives CASSQGQGGPDTQYF.

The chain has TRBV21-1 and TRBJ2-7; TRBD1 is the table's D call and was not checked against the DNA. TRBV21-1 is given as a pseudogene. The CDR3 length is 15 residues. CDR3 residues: CASSKDRGPDYEQYF. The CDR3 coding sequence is TGTGCCAGCAGCAAAGATAGGGGGCCCGACTACGAGCAGTACTTC.

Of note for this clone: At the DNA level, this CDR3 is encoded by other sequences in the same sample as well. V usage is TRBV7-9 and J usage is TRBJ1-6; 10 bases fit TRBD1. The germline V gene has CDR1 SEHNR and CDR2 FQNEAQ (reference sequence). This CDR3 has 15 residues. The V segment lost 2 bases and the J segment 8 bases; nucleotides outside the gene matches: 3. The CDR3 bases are TGTGCCAGCAGCTTACGTGGGACAGGGGATTCACCCCTCCACTTT. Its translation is CASSLRGTGDSPLHF.

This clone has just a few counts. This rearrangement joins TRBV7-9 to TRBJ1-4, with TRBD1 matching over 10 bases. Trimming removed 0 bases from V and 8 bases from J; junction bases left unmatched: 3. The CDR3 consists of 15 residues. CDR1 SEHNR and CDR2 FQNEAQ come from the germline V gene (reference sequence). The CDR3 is CASSLAGTGEEKLFF. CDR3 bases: TGTGCCAGCAGCTTAGCCGGGACAGGGGAGGAAAAACTGTTTTTT.

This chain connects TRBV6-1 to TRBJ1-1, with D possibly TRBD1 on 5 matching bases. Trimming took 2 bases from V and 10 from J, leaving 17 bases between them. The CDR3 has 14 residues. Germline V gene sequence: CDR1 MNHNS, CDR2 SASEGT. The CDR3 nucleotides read TGTGCCAGCAGTGAAAGCCCCGTAGCCGGGGGAGCTTTCTTT. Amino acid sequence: CASSESPVAGGAFF.

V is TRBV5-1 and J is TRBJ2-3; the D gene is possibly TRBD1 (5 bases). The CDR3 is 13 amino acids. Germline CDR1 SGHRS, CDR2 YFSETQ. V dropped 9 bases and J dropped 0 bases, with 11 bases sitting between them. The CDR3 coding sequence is TGCGCCACCAACTCAGGGAGCACAGATACGCAGTATTTT. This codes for CATNSGSTDTQYF.

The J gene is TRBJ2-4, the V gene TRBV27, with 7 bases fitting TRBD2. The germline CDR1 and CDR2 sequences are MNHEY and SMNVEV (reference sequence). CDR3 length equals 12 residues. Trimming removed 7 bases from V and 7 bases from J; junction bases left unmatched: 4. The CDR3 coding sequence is TGTGCCAGCATTTCTAGCGGCAACATTCAGTACTTC. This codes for CASISSGNIQYF.

CDR3 sequence reads: CASSYLGALNTEAFF. The CDR3 DNA reads as TGTGCCAGCAGCTACCTTGGGGCCCTGAACACTGAAGCTTTCTTT. The chain uses TRBV5-4 and TRBJ1-1; D might be TRBD1 (5 bases). This CDR3 has 15 amino acids. Germline CDR1 and CDR2: SGHNT and YYREEE (reference sequence). V lost 3 bases and J lost 0, with 12 bases in between.

The CDR3 is CASETSGGAEQYF. CDR3 bases: TGTGCCAGCGAGACTAGCGGGGGGGCTGAGCAGTACTTC. V and J are TRBV6-5 and TRBJ2-7; 14 bases match TRBD2. Germline assignment: CDR1 MNHEY and CDR2 SVGAGI. Germline trimming cut 8 bases from V and 7 bases from J; bases unmatched to any gene: 4. The CDR3 loop spans 13 amino acids.

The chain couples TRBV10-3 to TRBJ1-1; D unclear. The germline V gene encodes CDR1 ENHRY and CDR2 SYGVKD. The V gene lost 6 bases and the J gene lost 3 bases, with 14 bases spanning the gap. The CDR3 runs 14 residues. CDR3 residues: CAISPQDEDTEAFF. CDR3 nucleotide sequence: TGTGCCATCAGCCCTCAAGATGAGGACACTGAAGCTTTCTTT.

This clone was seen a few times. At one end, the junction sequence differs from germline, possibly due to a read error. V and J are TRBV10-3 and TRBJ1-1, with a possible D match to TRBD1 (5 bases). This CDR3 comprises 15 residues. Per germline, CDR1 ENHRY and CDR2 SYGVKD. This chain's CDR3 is CAISQSARENTEAFF. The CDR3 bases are TGTGCCATCAGTCAGTCTGCCAGGGAGAACACTGAAGCTTTCTTT.

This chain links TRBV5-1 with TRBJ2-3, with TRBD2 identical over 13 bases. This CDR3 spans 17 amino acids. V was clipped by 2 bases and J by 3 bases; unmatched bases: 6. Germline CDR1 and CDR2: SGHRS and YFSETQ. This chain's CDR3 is CASSFTSGGEVTDTQYF. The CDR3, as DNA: TGCGCCAGCAGCTTTACTAGCGGGGGGGAAGTAACAGATACGCAGTATTTT.